These T cell receptor beta chains were read from a single sample in a study of T cell responses to AZD1222 COVID-19 vaccine. Produced via immunoSEQ multiplex PCR; TCRdb's table is partial and in-frame only. The data show 200,000 or so clones, about nine tenths seen once. Here the sequenced sample was peripheral blood, taken on day 0 of AZD1222 vaccination. Receptors were obtained from an adult in good health. The CDR3 runs from the conserved cysteine through the conserved F or W.

TRBJ1-3	TRBV5-1	CASSLAGNSGNTIYF
TRBJ2-1	TRBV4-1	CASSQEFGRFDEQFF
TRBJ2-2	TRBV7-2	CASSLEKLAGITGELFF
TRBJ2-7	TRBV6-6	CASSSRLAGGPYEQYF
TRBJ2-7	TRBV2	CASSKTSSGRASEQYF
TRBJ2-6	TRBV7-8	CASAVSSGANVLTF
TRBJ1-2	TRBV12-1	CASSLSPGRRIRLDYGYTF
TRBJ2-1	TRBV6-5	CASRQTRGAYNEQFF
TRBJ1-6	TRBV7-2	CASSLSGDLRIWSPLHF
TRBJ2-1	TRBV5-1	CASSLASGGSYNEQFF
TRBJ1-2	TRBV12-3/TRBV12-4	CASSLVGEGGYTF
TRBJ1-2	TRBV6-5	CASSYSTANYGYTF
TRBJ2-7	TRBV29-1	CSVVPSSGGGEQYF
TRBJ2-5	TRBV20-1	CSASRGQETQYF
TRBJ2-7	TRBV18	CASSPAEYEQYF
TRBJ2-2	TRBV6-2/TRBV6-3	CASSYLAGFLTGELFF
TRBJ2-7	TRBV5-3	CAGLRRDSAYEQYF
TRBJ1-1	TRBV13	CASSPAGSTEAFF
TRBJ1-1	TRBV5-1	CASREGTGSPEAFF
TRBJ2-5	TRBV6-2/TRBV6-3	CASSYVAAQETQYF
TRBJ2-7	TRBV7-8	CASSLAGSSYEQYF
TRBJ2-7	TRBV5-6	CASSSPGQGAYEQYF
TRBJ2-3	TRBV11-1	CASSFLTSGTDTQYF
TRBJ1-3	TRBV5-8	CASSIQGPEVSGNTIYF
TRBJ1-3	TRBV5-1	CASSLGDFSRSGNTIYF
TRBJ1-1	TRBV10-2	CASSSTEAFF
TRBJ2-7	TRBV4-2	CASSPDRYREQYF
TRBJ1-2	TRBV7-2	CASSLEGRAYYGYTF
TRBJ2-7	TRBV3-1/TRBV3-2	CASSQDPQTSITGSHEQYF
TRBJ1-1	TRBV27	CASSLARNTEAFF
TRBJ1-1	TRBV6-2/TRBV6-3	CASSSPGVPSEAFF
TRBJ2-2	TRBV14	CASSQDLGGELFF
TRBJ2-7	TRBV5-1	CASSLSGQRYEQYF
TRBJ1-5	TRBV4-1	CASSSGTGKVYSNQPQHF
TRBJ2-1	TRBV7-7	CASSLSLAGNGNEQFF
TRBJ1-2	TRBV20-1	CRPRDGDGYTF
TRBJ2-3	TRBV21-1	CASSKPTTGPSTDTQYF
TRBJ2-3	TRBV7-9	CASSLPGASTDTQYF
TRBJ1-4	TRBV28	CASSPPGGEKLFF
TRBJ2-7	TRBV29-1	CSVEEGGQPYF